This entry concerns a single TCR beta chain. This record belongs to a study of response to subunit inactivated influenza vaccine. TCRdb itself ran the RT-PCR reads through MiXCR, one entry per CDR3 protein. Here the sample spans about half a million distinct CDR3 sequences, 7.6% being singletons. V trimming: 4 bases; J trimming: 3 bases; junction bases outside the gene matches: 10. This CDR3 has 15 residues. In germline, CDR1 is SGHRS, CDR2 YFSETQ. The sequencing here drew on PBMCs from blood, taken less than 30 months after vaccination. The chain carries TRBV5-1 and TRBJ2-7; 7 positions agree with TRBD2. This TCR was recovered from a man between 50 and 70 years old who received an inactivated influenza vaccine. Written as DNA, the CDR3 is TGCGCCAGCAGCAGCGTATCCGGGGGGATCTACGAGCAGTACTTC. This encodes CASSSVSGGIYEQYF.